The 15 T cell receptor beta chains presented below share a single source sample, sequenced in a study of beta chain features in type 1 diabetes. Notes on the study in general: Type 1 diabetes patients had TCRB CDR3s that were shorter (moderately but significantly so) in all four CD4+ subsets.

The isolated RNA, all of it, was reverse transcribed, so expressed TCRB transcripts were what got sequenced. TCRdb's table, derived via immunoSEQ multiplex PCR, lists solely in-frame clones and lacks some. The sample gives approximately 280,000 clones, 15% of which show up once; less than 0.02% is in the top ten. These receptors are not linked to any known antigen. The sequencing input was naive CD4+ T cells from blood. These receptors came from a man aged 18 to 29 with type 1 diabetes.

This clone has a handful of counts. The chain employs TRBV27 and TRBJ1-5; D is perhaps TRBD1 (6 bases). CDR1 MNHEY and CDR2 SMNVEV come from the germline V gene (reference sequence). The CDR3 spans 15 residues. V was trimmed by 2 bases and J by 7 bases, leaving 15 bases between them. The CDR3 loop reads CASSLGGRGHQPQHF. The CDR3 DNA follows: TGTGCCAGCAGTTTAGGCGGACGGGGACACCAGCCCCAGCATTTT.

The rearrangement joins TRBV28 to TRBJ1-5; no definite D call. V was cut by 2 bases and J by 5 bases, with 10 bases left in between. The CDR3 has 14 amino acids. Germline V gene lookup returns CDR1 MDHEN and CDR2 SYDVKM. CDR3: CASSLPAGHQPQHF. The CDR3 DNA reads TGTGCCAGCAGTTTACCAGCAGGCCATCAGCCCCAGCATTTT.

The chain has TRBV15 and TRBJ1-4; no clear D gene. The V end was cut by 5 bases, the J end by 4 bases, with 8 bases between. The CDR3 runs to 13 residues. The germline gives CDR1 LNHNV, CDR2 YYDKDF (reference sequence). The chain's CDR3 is CATSRNSNEKLFF. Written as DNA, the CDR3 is TGTGCCACCAGCCGAAACAGTAATGAAAAACTGTTTTTT.

CDR3 protein: CATSFSTEGLQFF. In DNA form, the CDR3 reads TGTGCCACCAGCTTTTCGACGGAGGGCCTTCAGTTCTTC. The chain uses TRBV15 and TRBJ2-1, with D possibly being TRBD2 (6 bases). The germline gives CDR1 LNHNV, CDR2 YYDKDF (reference sequence). CDR3 size: 13 residues. Trimming removed 5 bases at V and 13 bases at J, with 18 bases between.

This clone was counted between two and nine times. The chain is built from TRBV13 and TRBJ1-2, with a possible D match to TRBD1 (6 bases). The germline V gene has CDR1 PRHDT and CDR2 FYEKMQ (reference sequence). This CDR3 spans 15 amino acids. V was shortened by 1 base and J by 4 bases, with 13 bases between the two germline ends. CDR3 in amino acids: CASSLAAGALYGYTF. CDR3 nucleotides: TGTGCCAGCAGCTTAGCCGCGGGGGCACTCTATGGCTACACCTTC.

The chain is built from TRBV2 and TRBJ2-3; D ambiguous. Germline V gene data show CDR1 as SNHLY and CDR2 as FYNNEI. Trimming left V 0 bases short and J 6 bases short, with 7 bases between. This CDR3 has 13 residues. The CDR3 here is CASSEAPRDTQYF. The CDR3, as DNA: TGTGCCAGCAGTGAAGCGCCCAGGGATACGCAGTATTTT.

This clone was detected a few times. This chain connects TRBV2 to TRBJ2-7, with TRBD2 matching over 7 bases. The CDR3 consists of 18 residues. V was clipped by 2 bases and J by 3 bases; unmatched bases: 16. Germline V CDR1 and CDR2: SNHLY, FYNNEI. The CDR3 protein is CASSELIGWEGIYYEQYF. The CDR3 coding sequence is TGTGCCAGCAGTGAATTGATTGGTTGGGAGGGGATATACTACGAGCAGTACTTC.

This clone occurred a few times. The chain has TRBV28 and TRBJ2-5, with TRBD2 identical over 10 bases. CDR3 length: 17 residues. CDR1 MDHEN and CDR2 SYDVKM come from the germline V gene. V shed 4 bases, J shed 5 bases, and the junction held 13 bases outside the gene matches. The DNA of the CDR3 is TGTGCCAGCAGTTCAGCTAGCGGGGGATTCCGGCGGGAGACCCAGTACTTC. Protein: CASSSASGGFRRETQYF.

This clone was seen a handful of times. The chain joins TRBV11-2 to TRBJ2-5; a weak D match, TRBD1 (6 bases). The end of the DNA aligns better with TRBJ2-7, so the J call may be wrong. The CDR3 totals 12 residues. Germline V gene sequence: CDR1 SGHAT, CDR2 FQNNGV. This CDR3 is CASKRGGYEQYF. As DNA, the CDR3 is TGTGCCAGCAAAAGAGGGGGATACGAGCAGTACTTC.

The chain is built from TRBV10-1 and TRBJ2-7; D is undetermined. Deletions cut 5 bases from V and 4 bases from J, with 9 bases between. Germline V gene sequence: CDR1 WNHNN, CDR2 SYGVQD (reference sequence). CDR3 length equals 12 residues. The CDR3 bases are TGCGCCAGCAGTCGGAGTTCTTACGAGCAGTACTTC. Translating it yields CASSRSSYEQYF.

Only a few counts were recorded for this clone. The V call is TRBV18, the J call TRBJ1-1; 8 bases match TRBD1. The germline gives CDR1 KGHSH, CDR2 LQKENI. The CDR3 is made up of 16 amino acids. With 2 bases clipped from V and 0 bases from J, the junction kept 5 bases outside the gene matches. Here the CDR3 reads CASSPKQGAMNTEAFF. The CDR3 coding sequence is TGTGCCAGCTCACCAAAGCAGGGGGCTATGAACACTGAAGCTTTCTTT.

DNA for the CDR3: TGTGCCACGCTGAAGAGGGACACCGGGGAGCTGTTTTTT. This encodes CATLKRDTGELFF. The V call is TRBV19, the J call TRBJ2-2, with a tentative D call TRBD2 (5 bases). Germline assignment: CDR1 LNHDA and CDR2 SQIVND (reference sequence). With 10 bases removed from V and 3 bases from J, the gap between germline ends came to 12 bases. The CDR3 runs to 13 residues.

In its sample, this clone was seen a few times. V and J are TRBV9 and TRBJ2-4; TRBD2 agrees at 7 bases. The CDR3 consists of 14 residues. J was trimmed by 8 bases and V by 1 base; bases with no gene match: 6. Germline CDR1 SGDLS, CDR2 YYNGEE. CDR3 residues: CASSVSGSGDIQYF. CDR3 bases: TGTGCCAGCAGCGTAAGTGGAAGCGGGGACATTCAGTACTTC.

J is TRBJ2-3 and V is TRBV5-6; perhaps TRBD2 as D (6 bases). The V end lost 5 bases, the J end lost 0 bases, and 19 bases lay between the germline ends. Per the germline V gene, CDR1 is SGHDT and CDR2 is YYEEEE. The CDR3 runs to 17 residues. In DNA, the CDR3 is TGTGCCAGCAGACCCCCCAGGCGGGGAATTAGCACAGATACGCAGTATTTT. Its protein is CASRPPRRGISTDTQYF.

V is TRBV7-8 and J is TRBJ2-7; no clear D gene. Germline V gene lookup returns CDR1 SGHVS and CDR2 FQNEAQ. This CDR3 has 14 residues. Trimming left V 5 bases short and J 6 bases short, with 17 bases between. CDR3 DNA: TGTGCCAGCAGCCGTACCTCCTATACTCGCGAGCAGTACTTC. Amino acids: CASSRTSYTREQYF.